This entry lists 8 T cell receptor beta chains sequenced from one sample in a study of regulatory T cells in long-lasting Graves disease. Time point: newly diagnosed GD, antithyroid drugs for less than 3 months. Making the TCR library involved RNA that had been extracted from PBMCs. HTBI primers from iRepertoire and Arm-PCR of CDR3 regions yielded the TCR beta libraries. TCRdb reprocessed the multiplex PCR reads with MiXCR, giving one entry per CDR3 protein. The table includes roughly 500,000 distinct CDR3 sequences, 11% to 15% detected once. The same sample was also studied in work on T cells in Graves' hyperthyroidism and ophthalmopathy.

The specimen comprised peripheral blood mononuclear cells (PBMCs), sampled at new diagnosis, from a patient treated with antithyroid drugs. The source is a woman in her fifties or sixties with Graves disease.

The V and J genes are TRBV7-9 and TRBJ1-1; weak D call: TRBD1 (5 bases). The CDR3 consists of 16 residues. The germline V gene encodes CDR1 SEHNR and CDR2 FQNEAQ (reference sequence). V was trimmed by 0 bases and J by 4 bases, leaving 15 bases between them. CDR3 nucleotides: TGTGCCAGCAGCTTAGCCCCCGGGGCAGGTAGCACTGAAGCTTTCTTT. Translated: CASSLAPGAGSTEAFF.

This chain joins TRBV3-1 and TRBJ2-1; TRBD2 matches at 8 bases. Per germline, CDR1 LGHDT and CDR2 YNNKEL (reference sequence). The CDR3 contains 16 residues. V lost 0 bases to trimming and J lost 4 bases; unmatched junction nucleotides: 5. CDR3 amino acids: CASSQDTPSGYNEQFF. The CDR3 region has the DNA TGTGCCAGCAGCCAAGATACGCCTAGCGGGTACAATGAGCAGTTCTTC.

CDR3: CASIRGAAATDTEAFF. The CDR3 nucleotides read TGTGCCAGCATCCGCGGGGCCGCTGCGACGGACACTGAAGCTTTCTTT. This rearrangement joins TRBV6-1 to TRBJ1-1; D is possibly TRBD1 (5 bases). V was trimmed by 7 bases and J by 3 bases, leaving 21 bases between them. Germline V gene sequence: CDR1 MNHNS, CDR2 SASEGT. CDR3 length: 16 amino acids.

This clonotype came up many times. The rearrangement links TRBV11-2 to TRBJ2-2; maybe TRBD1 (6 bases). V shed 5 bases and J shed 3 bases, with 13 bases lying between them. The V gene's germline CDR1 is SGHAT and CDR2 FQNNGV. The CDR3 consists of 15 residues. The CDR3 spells CASSPGVDYTGELFF. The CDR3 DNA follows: TGTGCCAGCAGCCCAGGGGTAGACTACACCGGGGAGCTGTTTTTT. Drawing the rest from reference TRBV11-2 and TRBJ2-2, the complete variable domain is EAGVAQSPRYKIIEKRQSVAFWCNPISGHATLYWYQQILGQGPKLLIQFQNNGVVDDSQLPKDRFSAERLKGVDSTLKIQPAKLEDSAVYLCASSPGVDYTGELFFGEGSRLTVL.

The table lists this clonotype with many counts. The DNA of the CDR3 is TGCAGTGCTAGAGATATGAATACCGGGGAGCTGTTTTTT. Residues: CSARDMNTGELFF. This rearrangement joins TRBV20-1 to TRBJ2-2; D is unclear. The CDR3 runs 13 residues. V was shortened by 0 bases and J by 5 bases, with 7 bases between the two germline ends. Germline values: CDR1 DFQATT, CDR2 SNEGSKA (reference sequence).

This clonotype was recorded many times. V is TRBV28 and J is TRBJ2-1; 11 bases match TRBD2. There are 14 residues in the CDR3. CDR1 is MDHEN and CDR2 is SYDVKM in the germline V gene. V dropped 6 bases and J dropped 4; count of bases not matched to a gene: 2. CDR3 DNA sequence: TGTGCCAGCAGCTCTAGCGGGAGGTACAATGAGCAGTTCTTC. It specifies CASSSSGRYNEQFF.

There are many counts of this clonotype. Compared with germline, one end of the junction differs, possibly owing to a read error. CDR3 in DNA: TGCAGCGTTGAAATGGGACAGGGGACAGACACGCAGTATTTT. Protein product: CSVEMGQGTDTQYF. V and J are TRBV29-1 and TRBJ2-3; 10 bases align to TRBD1. Germline V CDR1 and CDR2: SQVTM, ANQGSEA. This CDR3 spans 14 amino acids.

CDR3 sequence reads: CATQKGQGSYEQYF. In DNA form, the CDR3 reads TGTGCCACACAAAAAGGACAGGGGAGCTACGAGCAGTACTTC. V and J are TRBV10-3 and TRBJ2-7; 9 bases align to TRBD1. V shed 10 bases and J 3 bases; nucleotides not matched to a gene: 10. Per the germline V gene, CDR1 is ENHRY and CDR2 is SYGVKD. The CDR3 consists of 14 residues.